A single sample is the source of the 17 T cell receptor beta chains below, sequenced in a study of T cell responses to AZD1222 COVID-19 vaccine. Only in-frame clones appear in the TCRdb table, and some are missing; sequencing was by immunoSEQ multiplex PCR. The data contain tens of thousands of clones, roughly 85% of them singletons. Sequenced here: peripheral blood, sampled on day 0 of AZD1222 vaccination. The origin of the receptors is an adult in good health.

This clone has just one count. J is TRBJ1-2 and V is TRBV19; a possible D gene is TRBD1 (5 bases). Trimming took off 2 bases at V and 0 bases at J, with 7 bases between the two ends. The CDR3 has 14 amino acids. Germline CDR1 reads LNHDA; CDR2 reads SQIVND (reference sequence). CDR3 DNA sequence: TGTGCCAGTAGTATAATGACAGCTAACTATGGCTACACCTTC. It translates to CASSIMTANYGYTF. The full variable domain, completed using reference TRBV19 and TRBJ1-2, is DGGITQSPKYLFRKEGQNVTLSCEQNLNHDAMYWYRQDPGQGLRLIYYSQIVNDFQKGDIAEGYSVSREKKESFPLTVTSAQKNPTAFYLCASSIMTANYGYTFGSGTRLTVV.

J is TRBJ2-5 and V is TRBV27; unclear D gene. V was shortened by 5 bases and J by 2 bases, with 15 bases between the two germline ends. The CDR3 spans 15 residues. Germline V CDR1 and CDR2: MNHEY, SMNVEV (reference sequence). CDR3 in DNA: TGTGCCAGCAGTACCCGGATTGGTTCGCAAGAGACCCAGTACTTC. Protein sequence: CASSTRIGSQETQYF.

The chain couples TRBV11-3 to TRBJ2-3; TRBD2 matches at 9 bases. The CDR3 extends over 16 amino acids. V trimming: 3 bases; J trimming: 4 bases; junction bases outside the gene matches: 8. Per the germline V gene, CDR1 is SGHNT and CDR2 is YENEEA. CDR3 amino acids: CASSFGLAGAADTQYF. In DNA form, the CDR3 reads TGTGCCAGCAGCTTCGGTTTAGCGGGAGCGGCAGATACGCAGTATTTT. Together with reference TRBV11-3 and TRBJ2-3, the CDR3 gives the full variable domain: EAGVVQSPRYKIIEKKQPVAFWCNPISGHNTLYWYLQNLGQGPELLIRYENEEAVDDSQLPKDRFSAERLKGVDSTLKIQPAELGDSAVYLCASSFGLAGAADTQYFGPGTRLTVL.

The rearrangement links TRBV6-5 to TRBJ2-1, with a possible D match to TRBD2 (5 bases). V gave up 5 bases and J gave up 4 bases, with 15 bases separating them. Germline-derived CDR1 and CDR2 are MNHEY and SVGAGI. The CDR3 has 15 amino acids. Written as DNA, the CDR3 is TGTGCCAGCAGTAAGGACTCCATCGGGTACAATGAGCAGTTCTTC. Translating it yields CASSKDSIGYNEQFF.

The gene calls are TRBV19 and TRBJ2-7; TRBD1 agrees at 12 bases. Germline CDR1 reads LNHDA; CDR2 reads SQIVND (reference sequence). With V trimmed by 1 base and J by 5 bases, 3 bases remained unmatched. This CDR3 is 15 amino acids long. The CDR3 protein is CASSIAGTGGHEQYF. CDR3 DNA: TGTGCCAGTAGTATAGCGGGGACAGGGGGCCACGAGCAGTACTTC. The full variable domain, completed using reference TRBV19 and TRBJ2-7, is DGGITQSPKYLFRKEGQNVTLSCEQNLNHDAMYWYRQDPGQGLRLIYYSQIVNDFQKGDIAEGYSVSREKKESFPLTVTSAQKNPTAFYLCASSIAGTGGHEQYFGPGTRLTVT.

CDR3 loop: CASLWLINNEQFF. The CDR3 DNA reads as TGTGCCAGCCTTTGGTTGATTAACAATGAGCAGTTCTTC. The chain employs TRBV2 and TRBJ2-1; unclear D gene. Per germline, CDR1 SNHLY and CDR2 FYNNEI. The V gene lost 8 bases and the J gene lost 5 bases, with 13 bases spanning the gap. There are 13 residues in the CDR3.

The rearrangement uses TRBV19 and TRBJ2-7; tentatively, D is TRBD1 (5 bases). The length of the CDR3 is 13 residues. Trimming shortened V by 4 bases and J by 5 bases, and 12 bases separated the two germline ends. Germline V CDR1 and CDR2: LNHDA, SQIVND (reference sequence). The CDR3 here is CASSSLRGDEQYF. The CDR3 DNA sequence: TGTGCCAGTAGTAGTTTAAGGGGCGACGAGCAGTACTTC.

This chain joins TRBV18 and TRBJ2-2; 10 bases match TRBD1. The V segment lost 4 bases and the J segment 0 bases; nucleotides outside the gene matches: 2. This CDR3 contains 16 residues. Germline V CDR1 and CDR2: KGHSH, LQKENI. CDR3 sequence reads: CASSLGTGANTGELFF. In nucleotides, the CDR3 is TGTGCCAGCTCACTGGGGACAGGGGCGAACACCGGGGAGCTGTTTTTT.

This chain uses TRBV6-1 with TRBJ1-2; D is ambiguous. The length of the CDR3 is 15 residues. The V end lost 3 bases, the J end lost 4 bases, and 15 bases lay between the germline ends. Germline V gene sequence: CDR1 MNHNS, CDR2 SASEGT. Here the CDR3 DNA reads TGTGCCAGCAGTGAGTCCCTGGGGTCAGGCTATGGCTACACCTTC. This translates into CASSESLGSGYGYTF.

The chain employs TRBV12-3 or TRBV12-4 and TRBJ2-7; 7 bases map to TRBD2. This CDR3 has 13 residues. V shed 7 bases and J 0 bases; nucleotides not matched to a gene: 3. The chain's CDR3 is CASIRGSSYEQYF. CDR3 sequence (DNA): TGTGCCAGCATACGCGGGAGCTCCTACGAGCAGTACTTC.

In its sample, this clone was seen once. This chain links TRBV7-6 with TRBJ1-4, with 7 bases aligning to TRBD1. V was clipped by 5 bases and J by 0 bases; unmatched bases: 0. Germline V lookup: CDR1 SGHVS, CDR2 FNYEAQ. The CDR3 covers 14 residues. CDR3 in amino acids: CASSQGATNEKLFF. CDR3 bases: TGTGCCAGCAGCCAGGGGGCAACTAATGAAAAACTGTTTTTT.

The chain has TRBV5-8 and TRBJ2-5; 15 bases line up with TRBD2. CDR3 size: 17 residues. The V segment lost 1 base and the J segment 4 bases; nucleotides outside the gene matches: 5. Germline values: CDR1 SGHTS, CDR2 YDEGEE. CDR3 in amino acids: CASSLQGLAGGRETQYF. In nucleotides, the CDR3 is TGTGCCAGCAGCTTGCAAGGACTAGCGGGAGGGAGAGAGACCCAGTACTTC.

The CDR3 loop is CASSIGGRYRETQYF. The DNA for the CDR3 is TGTGCCAGTAGTATCGGCGGGAGATACCGAGAGACCCAGTACTTC. V and J are TRBV19 and TRBJ2-5; 7 positions agree with TRBD2. Germline CDR1 and CDR2: LNHDA and SQIVND (reference sequence). CDR3 length: 15 residues. V was clipped by 3 bases and J by 4 bases; unmatched bases: 8.

V usage is TRBV7-8 and J usage is TRBJ2-1, with 10 bases lining up with TRBD1. Germline V gene sequence: CDR1 SGHVS, CDR2 FQNEAQ. V lost 5 bases, J lost 3 bases, and 10 bases stayed unmatched. The CDR3 totals 17 residues. CDR3 protein: CASSPKRDRGRYNEQFF. Here the CDR3 DNA reads TGTGCCAGCAGCCCTAAACGGGACAGGGGACGCTACAATGAGCAGTTCTTC.

This chain joins TRBV5-1 and TRBJ2-2; 7 nucleotides agree with TRBD1. The CDR3 extends over 16 amino acids. Germline CDR1 SGHRS, CDR2 YFSETQ. V lost 0 bases, J lost 5 bases, and 7 bases stayed unmatched. CDR3 in amino acids: CASSLEGTVRTGELFF. The CDR3 DNA follows: TGCGCCAGCAGCTTGGAAGGGACAGTGAGAACCGGGGAGCTGTTTTTT.

This clone has only one observation. This chain joins TRBV6-1 and TRBJ2-3, with D perhaps assigned TRBD1 or TRBD2 (7 bases each). V lost 2 bases to trimming and J lost 3 bases, with 15 bases between them. Germline assignment: CDR1 MNHNS and CDR2 SASEGT. This CDR3 is 16 amino acids long. The CDR3 reads CASSEFGQGGTDTQYF. The CDR3 nucleotides are TGTGCCAGCAGTGAATTTGGTCAGGGGGGGACAGATACGCAGTATTTT.

This chain uses TRBV27 with TRBJ1-1; D might be TRBD1 (6 bases). The CDR3 is 14 residues long. The V gene lost 5 bases and the J gene lost 1 base, with 11 bases spanning the gap. CDR1 and CDR2 (germline): MNHEY, SMNVEV (reference sequence). CDR3 sequence reads: CASSTSGANTEAFF. The CDR3 DNA reads TGTGCCAGCAGTACCTCGGGGGCGAACACTGAAGCTTTCTTT.